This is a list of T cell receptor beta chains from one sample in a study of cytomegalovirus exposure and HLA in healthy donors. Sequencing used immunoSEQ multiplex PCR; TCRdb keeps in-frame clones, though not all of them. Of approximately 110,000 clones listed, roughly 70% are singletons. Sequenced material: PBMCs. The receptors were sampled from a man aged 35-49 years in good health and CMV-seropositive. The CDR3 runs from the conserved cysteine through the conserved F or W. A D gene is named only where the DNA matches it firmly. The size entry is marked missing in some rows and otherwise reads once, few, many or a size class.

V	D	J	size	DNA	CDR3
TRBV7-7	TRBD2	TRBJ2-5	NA	TGTGCCAGCAGCCCACCGCAGCCGGGGAGAGCGGGAGGTAGGGAGACCCAGTACTTC	CASSPPQPGRAGGRETQYF
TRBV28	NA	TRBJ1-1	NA	TGTGCCAGCAGTTTCCAGGGCCTGAACACTGAAGCTTTCTTT	CASSFQGLNTEAFF
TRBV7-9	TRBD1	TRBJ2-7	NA	TGTTCCAGCAGCTTAGCTCAGGGGGCTACCTACGAGCAGTACTTC	CSSSLAQGATYEQYF
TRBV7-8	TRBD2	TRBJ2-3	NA	TGTGCCAGCAGCTTAGTGTCTTTCGGGAGGGCCGTAGATACGCAGTATTTT	CASSLVSFGRAVDTQYF
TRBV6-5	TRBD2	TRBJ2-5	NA	TGTGCCAGCAGTTACCGGAGAGCGGGAGTCCCAGAGACCCAGTACTTC	CASSYRRAGVPETQYF
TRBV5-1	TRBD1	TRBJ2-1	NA	TGCGCCAGCAGCCTGGGACAGGAGCAGTTCTTC	CASSLGQEQFF
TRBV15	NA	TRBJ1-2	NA	TGTGCCACCAGCAGAGATCTAGCCAGCCGCCAATATGGCTACACCTTC	CATSRDLASRQYGYTF
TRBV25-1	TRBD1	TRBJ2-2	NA	TGTGCCAGCAGTTCCCCCTCCGGACAGGGAGCCGGGGAGCTGTTTTTT	CASSSPSGQGAGELFF
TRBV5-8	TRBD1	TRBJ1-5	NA	TGTGCCAGCAGCTTGGGGGGGACAGACAATCAGCCCCAGCATTTT	CASSLGGTDNQPQHF
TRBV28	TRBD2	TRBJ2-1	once	TGTGCCAGCAGCCATTCTACTAGCGGGACTTACAATGAGCAGTTCTTC	CASSHSTSGTYNEQFF
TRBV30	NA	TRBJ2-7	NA	TGTGCCTGGAGGATGATAGGCGGAAACTCCTACGAGCAGTACTTC	CAWRMIGGNSYEQYF
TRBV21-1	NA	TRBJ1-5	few	TGTGCCAGCAGCCCTACAGGGGGAGGGGGCAATCAGCCCCAGCATTTT	CASSPTGGGGNQPQHF
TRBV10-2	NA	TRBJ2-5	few	TGCGCCAGCAGTGTCGGGGGAGGGGGCCAAGAGACCCAGTACTTC	CASSVGGGGQETQYF
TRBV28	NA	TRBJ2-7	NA	TGTGCCAGCAGGACAGGGAGGTACGAGCAGTACTTC	CASRTGRYEQYF
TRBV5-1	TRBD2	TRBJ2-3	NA	TGCGCCAGCAGCTTGCCTAGCGGGTCAGATACGCAGTATTTT	CASSLPSGSDTQYF
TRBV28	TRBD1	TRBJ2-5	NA	TGTGCCAGCAGCACGACAGGGAGCGGAAAAGAGACCCAGTACTTC	CASSTTGSGKETQYF
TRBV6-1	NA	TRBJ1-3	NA	TGTGCCAGCAGTGAGCAGGGAAACACCATATATTTT	CASSEQGNTIYF
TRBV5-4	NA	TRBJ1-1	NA	TGTGCCAGCAGCTTGGGGGCAGGGTTTGGAGCTTTCTTT	CASSLGAGFGAFF
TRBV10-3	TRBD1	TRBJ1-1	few	TGTGCCATCAGTGAGGCGGGACAGTCCCCTGAAGCTTTCTTT	CAISEAGQSPEAFF
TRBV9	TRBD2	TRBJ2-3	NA	TGTGCCAGCAGCTCAAAGATAGCGGGAGGAAGCACAGATACGCAGTATTTT	CASSSKIAGGSTDTQYF
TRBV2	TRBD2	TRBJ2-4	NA	TGTGCCAGCAGGGGACTAAAAATCATTCAGTACTTC	CASRGLKIIQYF
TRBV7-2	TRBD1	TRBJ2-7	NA	TGTGCCAGCAGCCCCGGGACAGGCTACGAGCAGTACTTC	CASSPGTGYEQYF
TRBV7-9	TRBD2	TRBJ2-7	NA	TGTGCCAGCAGCAACCGAGCGGGAGGCACCTACGAGCAGTACTTC	CASSNRAGGTYEQYF
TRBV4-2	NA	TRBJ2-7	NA	TGTGCCAGCAGCCACAATTCACGTCAGGAGCAGTACTTC	CASSHNSRQEQYF